This T cell receptor beta chain was found in a study of Ad26.COV2.S vaccination and SARS-CoV-2 variants. The wider study: The COV1001 Ad26.COV2.S trial arm included the donor.

This table comes from immunoSEQ multiplex PCR, and its TCRdb copy is limited to in-frame clones, with some not included. This table holds hundreds of thousands of clones, roughly 87% found once. Indicated treatment: 15 to 20 received Ad26.COV2.S at low or high dose, single or two shots; five or six received placebo; per-sample allocation not given. Following the first vaccine or placebo injection, samples were taken on day 63. Immunization relied on an Ad26 vector, which expressed Wuhan-strain SARS-CoV-2 spike. Remarks on this clone: Its antigen is unidentified.

Whole-study findings and limits: Placebo recipients trailed vaccine recipients in spike-specific TCR breadth.

Germline CDR1 and CDR2: LGHDT and YNNKEL (reference sequence). V was pared by 3 bases and J by 0 bases, with 16 bases between. There are 17 residues in the CDR3. The sequence was obtained from a person aged 18-60 years who received the Ad26.COV2.S COVID-19 vaccine or a placebo. Sequencing used peripheral blood, obtained in a trial of Ad26.COV2.S vaccine versus placebo. This chain connects TRBV3-1 (or the pseudogene TRBV3-2) to TRBJ2-3, with D unresolved. The CDR3 DNA reads as TGTGCCAGCAGCCAGCCCCGCACCCCAAGGAGCACAGATACGCAGTATTTT. Amino acid sequence: CASSQPRTPRSTDTQYF.